This T cell receptor (beta chain) is drawn from a study of cytomegalovirus exposure and HLA in healthy donors. There were likely unrecorded immune exposures, though donors were nominally healthy when sampled. J was trimmed by 4 bases and V by 3 bases; bases with no gene match: 0. Germline CDR1 reads SEHNR; CDR2 reads FQNEAQ (reference sequence). This CDR3 is 14 amino acids long. With 60 Vbeta and 13 Jbeta primers, the PCR was carried out. Clones were read by immunoSEQ multiplex PCR, and TCRdb kept only the in-frame ones, dropping some. This repertoire shows about 150,000 clones, 73% found once; its top ten account for 1.5% to 2%. Study-wide findings and caveats: Among the sequence variants, a highly shared cluster was likely an artifact of sequencing. A prior analysis recorded that most TCR beta V segments were productive about 87% or about 30% of the time. Association of a missense DCLRE1C variant with TCR beta V- and J-gene trimming was reported in a later analysis.

This clone has a single count. The target antigen is unknown. The TCR originated in a woman aged 18-30 years in good health and CMV-seronegative. Sequencing input: PBMCs. J is TRBJ2-3 and V is TRBV7-9; TRBD1 aligns across 11 bases. The CDR3 is CASSLGQGADTQYF. The CDR3 nucleotides read TGTGCCAGCAGCTTGGGACAGGGGGCAGATACGCAGTATTTT.